This is a list of T cell receptor beta chains from one sample in a study of identical twins. MiXCR was run by TCRdb on the 5' RACE reads, yielding one entry per CDR3 protein. Here the sample spans under 1 million distinct CDR3 sequences, roughly an eighth being singletons. This sample was also put to use in a study of yellow fever vaccine responses in identical twins.

Sequencing was carried out using PBMCs. The origin of the receptors is a woman younger than 35 in good health. CDR3s include the opening cysteine and the closing phenylalanine or tryptophan. Each record gives: D gene, clone size, J gene, V gene, CDR3 length, CDR3 DNA, CDR3 protein. A D gene is named only where the DNA matches it firmly. The listing skips clone size in some rows; elsewhere it reads once, few, many or a size class.

d_gene: -
abundance: few
j_gene: TRBJ1-4
v_gene: TRBV6-1
len: 15
CDR3nt: TGTGCCAGCAGTGTAGACAGTGCAACTAATGAAAAACTGTTTTTT
CDR3aa: CASSVDSATNEKLFF

d_gene: -
abundance: -
j_gene: TRBJ2-5
v_gene: TRBV7-7
len: 13
CDR3nt: TGTGCCAGCAGCTTAGGCCGTGAAGGTGCCCAGTACTTC
CDR3aa: CASSLGREGAQYF

d_gene: -
abundance: -
j_gene: TRBJ1-1
v_gene: TRBV7-6
len: 15
CDR3nt: TGTGCCAGCAGCTTGAGGTCGGGGATTTTCACTGAAGCTTTCTTT
CDR3aa: CASSLRSGIFTEAFF

d_gene: TRBD1
abundance: -
j_gene: TRBJ1-1
v_gene: TRBV19
len: 14
CDR3nt: TGTGCCAGTAGTATCTCCAGGGGGCTCACTGAAGCTTTCTTT
CDR3aa: CASSISRGLTEAFF

d_gene: -
abundance: many
j_gene: TRBJ1-1
v_gene: TRBV28
len: 13
CDR3nt: TGTGCCAGCAGTTTAGGAAAAGATACTGAAGCTTTCTTT
CDR3aa: CASSLGKDTEAFF

d_gene: TRBD1
abundance: few
j_gene: TRBJ2-4
v_gene: TRBV5-1
len: 16
CDR3nt: TGCGCCAGCAGCTTAGGGCAGGGGGCCGCCAAAAACATTCAGTACTTC
CDR3aa: CASSLGQGAAKNIQYF

d_gene: TRBD1
abundance: -
j_gene: TRBJ1-4
v_gene: TRBV4-2
len: 19
CDR3nt: TGTGCCAGCAGCCAAGAAAGCGGGACAGGGGACCGTTCTAATGAAAAACTGTTTTTT
CDR3aa: CASSQESGTGDRSNEKLFF

d_gene: TRBD2
abundance: -
j_gene: TRBJ2-1
v_gene: TRBV19
len: 17
CDR3nt: TGTGCCAGTAGTATAGTCCCTAGCGGGAGCTCCTACAATGAGCAGTTCTTC
CDR3aa: CASSIVPSGSSYNEQFF

d_gene: -
abundance: -
j_gene: TRBJ2-1
v_gene: TRBV29-1
len: 12
CDR3nt: TGCAGCGTTGAGTCAGGGGCGGGTGAGCAGTTCTTC
CDR3aa: CSVESGAGEQFF

d_gene: -
abundance: many
j_gene: TRBJ1-1
v_gene: TRBV5-1
len: 13
CDR3nt: TGCGCCAGCAGGGATTCCGAGGGTGATGAAGCTTTCTTT
CDR3aa: CASRDSEGDEAFF